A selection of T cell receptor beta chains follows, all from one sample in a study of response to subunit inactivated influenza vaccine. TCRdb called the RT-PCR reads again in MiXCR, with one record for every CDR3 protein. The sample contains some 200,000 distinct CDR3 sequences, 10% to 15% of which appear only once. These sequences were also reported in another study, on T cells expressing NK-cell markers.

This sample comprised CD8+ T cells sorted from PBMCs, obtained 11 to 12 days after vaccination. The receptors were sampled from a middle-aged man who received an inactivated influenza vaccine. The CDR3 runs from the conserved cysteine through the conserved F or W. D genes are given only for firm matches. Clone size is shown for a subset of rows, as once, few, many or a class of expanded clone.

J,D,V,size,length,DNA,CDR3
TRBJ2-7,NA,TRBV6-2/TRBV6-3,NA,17,TGTGCCAGCAGTTACTCGTATGGACAAGGCCCCTTCTACGAGCAGTACTTC,CASSYSYGQGPFYEQYF
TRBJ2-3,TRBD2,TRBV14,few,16,TGTGCCAGCAGCCAAGGACGGACTAGTAATGCAGATACGCAGTATTTT,CASSQGRTSNADTQYF
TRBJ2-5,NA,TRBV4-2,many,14,TGTGCCAGCAGCCAGGACGACTCAAAAGAGACCCAGTACTTC,CASSQDDSKETQYF
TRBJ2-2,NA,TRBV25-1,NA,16,TGTGCCAGCAGTGAGGAACAGGAATTGAACACCGGGGAGCTGTTTTTT,CASSEEQELNTGELFF
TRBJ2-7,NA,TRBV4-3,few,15,TGCGCCAGCAGCCAAGACCTGCGGTCTCACTACGAGCAGTACTTC,CASSQDLRSHYEQYF
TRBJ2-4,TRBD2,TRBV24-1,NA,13,TGTGCCACCAGTGTAGCGGGGGAAAACATTCAGTACTTC,CATSVAGENIQYF
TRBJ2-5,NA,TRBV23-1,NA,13,TGCGCCAGCAGTCACGGGACGGAGGGGACCCAGTACTTC,CASSHGTEGTQYF
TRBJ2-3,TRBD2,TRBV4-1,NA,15,TGCGCCAGCAGCCAGCGCGGGGGTGCCACAGATACGCAGTATTTT,CASSQRGGATDTQYF
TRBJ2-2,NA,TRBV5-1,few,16,TGCGCCAGCAGCTTACAGGACAGTTCGAACACCGGGGAGCTGTTTTTT,CASSLQDSSNTGELFF
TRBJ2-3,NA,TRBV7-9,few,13,TGTGCCAGCAGCTTCCCCGGGAGAGATACGCAGTATTTT,CASSFPGRDTQYF
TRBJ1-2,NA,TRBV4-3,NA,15,TGCGCCAGCAGCCAAGAGTTGGGTCTGTGGTATGGCTACACCTTC,CASSQELGLWYGYTF
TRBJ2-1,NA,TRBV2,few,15,TGTGCCAGCAGTGGACCGGGACTTTCCTACAATGAGCAGTTCTTC,CASSGPGLSYNEQFF
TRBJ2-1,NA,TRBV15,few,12,TGTGCCACCAGCAGACACTACAATGAGCAGTTCTTC,CATSRHYNEQFF
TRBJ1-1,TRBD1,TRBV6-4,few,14,TGTGCCAGCAGACTCCGGACAGGGAGGGGTGAAGCTTTCTTT,CASRLRTGRGEAFF
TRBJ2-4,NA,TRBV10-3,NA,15,TGTGCCATCAGTGATAACAGGATAGCCAAAAACATTCAGTACTTC,CAISDNRIAKNIQYF
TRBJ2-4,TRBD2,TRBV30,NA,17,TGTGCCTGGAGTGAATTAGCGGGGTCGAACGCCAAAAACATTCAGTACTTC,CAWSELAGSNAKNIQYF
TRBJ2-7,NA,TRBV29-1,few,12,TGCAGCGTACCTGGGACGGGCTACGAGCAGTACTTC,CSVPGTGYEQYF
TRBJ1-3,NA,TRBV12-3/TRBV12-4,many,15,TGTGCCAGCAGTTTGGGGCAGGGGATTGGAAACACCATATATTTT,CASSLGQGIGNTIYF
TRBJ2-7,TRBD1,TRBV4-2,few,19,TGTGCCAGCAGCCCAGTCGAACCTGGACAGGGGGCTGCCTCCTACGAGCAGTACTTC,CASSPVEPGQGAASYEQYF
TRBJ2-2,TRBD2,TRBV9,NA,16,TGTGCCAGCAGCGGGGAGGGGCAGGCGATTACCGGGGAGCTGTTTTTT,CASSGEGQAITGELFF
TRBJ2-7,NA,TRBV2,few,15,TGTGCCAGCAGTTCCTCGAAGGTCCCACGTTACGAGCAGTACTTC,CASSSSKVPRYEQYF
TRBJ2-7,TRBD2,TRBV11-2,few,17,TGTGCCAGCAGCTTAGCTGGTAGGACTAGCTTGTTCGACGAGCAGTACTTC,CASSLAGRTSLFDEQYF
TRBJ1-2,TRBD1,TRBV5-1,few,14,TGCGCCAGCAGCCCGACAGGGCCTAACTATGGCTACACCTTC,CASSPTGPNYGYTF
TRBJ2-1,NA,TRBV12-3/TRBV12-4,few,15,TGTGCCAGCAGTTTGGGACATGCAGATTACAATGAGCAGTTCTTC,CASSLGHADYNEQFF
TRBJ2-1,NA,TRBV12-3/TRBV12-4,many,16,TGTGCCAGCAGACCGGACTCTCCTGTACGACACAATGAGCAGTTCTTC,CASRPDSPVRHNEQFF
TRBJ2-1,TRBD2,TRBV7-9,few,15,TGTGCCAGCAGCCGCGGGACTAGCGGAAACAATGAGAAGTTCTTC,CASSRGTSGNNEKFF
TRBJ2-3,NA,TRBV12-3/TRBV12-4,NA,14,TGTGCCAGCAGTTTAGAGGTCAGCACAGATACGCAGTATTTT,CASSLEVSTDTQYF
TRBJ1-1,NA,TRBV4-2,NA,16,TGTGCCAGCAGCCAAGGTTGGACAGCAGAGAACACTGAAGCTTTCTTT,CASSQGWTAENTEAFF
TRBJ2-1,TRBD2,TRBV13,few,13,TGTGCCAGCAGCTGGGGGGGTAGGCTTGAGCAGTTCTTC,CASSWGGRLEQFF
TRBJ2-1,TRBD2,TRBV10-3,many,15,TGTGCCATCAGTGGGGAGTTCGGGGGAGGGAATGAGCAGTTCTTC,CAISGEFGGGNEQFF
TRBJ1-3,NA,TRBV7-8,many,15,TGTGCCAGCAGCTTAGGGGGTTCCTCTGGAAACACCATATATTTT,CASSLGGSSGNTIYF
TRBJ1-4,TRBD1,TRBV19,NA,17,TGTGCGAGTACCCCCTTGGGACAGGGGCCAACTAATGAAAAACTGTTTTTT,CASTPLGQGPTNEKLFF
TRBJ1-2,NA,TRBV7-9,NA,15,TGTGCCAGCAGCCCACAGGGAAACCCGATTTATGGCTACACCTTC,CASSPQGNPIYGYTF
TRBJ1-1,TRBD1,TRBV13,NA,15,TGTGCCAGCAGCTCATACGGGACAGGGGACACTGAAGCTTTCTTT,CASSSYGTGDTEAFF
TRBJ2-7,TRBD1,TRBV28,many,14,TGTGCCAGCAGTCCCGGGACAGGGGTCTACGAGCAGTACTTC,CASSPGTGVYEQYF
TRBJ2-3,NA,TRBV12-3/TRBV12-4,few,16,TGTGCCAGCAGTTTAGCGCCGGGTCAGGGTCCAGATACGCAGTATTTT,CASSLAPGQGPDTQYF
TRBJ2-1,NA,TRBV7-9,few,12,TGTGCCAGCAGCCGGGATCCCAATGAGCAGTTCTTC,CASSRDPNEQFF
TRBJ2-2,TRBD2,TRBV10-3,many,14,TGTGCCATCGGGGCGGGAGGTGAAACCGGGGAGCTGTTTTTT,CAIGAGGETGELFF
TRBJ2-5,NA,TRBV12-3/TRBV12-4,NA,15,TGTGCCAGCAATGGAGCGGGACAGTCCAAAGAGACCCAGTACTTC,CASNGAGQSKETQYF
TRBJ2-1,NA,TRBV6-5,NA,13,TGTGCCAGCAGTTACGGTCACACGTTGGAGCAGTTCTTC,CASSYGHTLEQFF
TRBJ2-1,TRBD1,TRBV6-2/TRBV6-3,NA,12,TGTGCCAGCAGACAAACAGGGGATGAGCAGTTCTTC,CASRQTGDEQFF
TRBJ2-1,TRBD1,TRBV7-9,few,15,TGTGCCAGCAGTGGGACAGGCCGCTCCTACAATGAGCAGTTCTTC,CASSGTGRSYNEQFF
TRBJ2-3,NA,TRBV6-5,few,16,TGTGCCAGCAGTTCCCGGGACTTGCCGGGCACAGATACGCAGTATTTT,CASSSRDLPGTDTQYF
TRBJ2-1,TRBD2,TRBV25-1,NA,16,TGTGCCAGCAGTGAATACGGACTAGCGGCTTACAATGAGCAGTTCTTC,CASSEYGLAAYNEQFF
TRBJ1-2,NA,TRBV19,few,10,TGTGCCAGTAGTGGCGCTGGCTACACCTTC,CASSGAGYTF
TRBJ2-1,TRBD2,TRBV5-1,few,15,TGCGCCAGCAGCTTTACTAGCGGGAGGGGGGCTGAGCAGTTCTTC,CASSFTSGRGAEQFF
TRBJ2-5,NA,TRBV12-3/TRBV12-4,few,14,TGTGCCAGCAGTTTAATCAGGGCCGAAGAGACCCAGTACTTC,CASSLIRAEETQYF
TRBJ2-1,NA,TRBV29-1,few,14,TGCAGCGTTGATGGACAAAGCTCCTACAATGAGCAGTTCTTC,CSVDGQSSYNEQFF
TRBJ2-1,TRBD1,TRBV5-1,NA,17,TGCGCCAGCAGCCTCGGACAGGGGGCGCATCCTTACAATGAGCAGTTCTTC,CASSLGQGAHPYNEQFF
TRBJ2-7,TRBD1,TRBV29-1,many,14,TGCAGCGTTGAAGGATCGGGACAGATCTACGAGCAGTACTTC,CSVEGSGQIYEQYF
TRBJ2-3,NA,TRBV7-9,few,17,TGTGCCAGCAGCGGTCCAACACGGGAGCCATACACAGATACGCAGTATTTT,CASSGPTREPYTDTQYF
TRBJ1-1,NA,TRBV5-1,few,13,TGCGCCAGCAGCTCCGTAATGAACACTGAAGCTTTCTTT,CASSSVMNTEAFF
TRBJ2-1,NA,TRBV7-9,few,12,TGTGCCAGCAGCTTAGTGCCGTCTGAGCAGTTCTTC,CASSLVPSEQFF
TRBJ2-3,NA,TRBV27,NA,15,TGTGCCAGCAGTTTACTACCGGGAACACCAGATACGCAGTATTTT,CASSLLPGTPDTQYF
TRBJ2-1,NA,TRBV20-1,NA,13,TGCAGTGCTAGAGACGGGAACGGCAATGAGCAGTTCTTC,CSARDGNGNEQFF
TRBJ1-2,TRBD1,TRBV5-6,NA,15,TGTGCCAGCAGCTTGGGCACCAGGGGGATCTATGGCTACACCTTC,CASSLGTRGIYGYTF
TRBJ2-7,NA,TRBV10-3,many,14,TGTGCCATCAGTGACGATTTGAGGGTCGACGAGCAGTACTTC,CAISDDLRVDEQYF
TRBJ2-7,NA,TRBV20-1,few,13,TGCAGTGCTAGAGATACTATGGGGTACGAGCAGTACTTC,CSARDTMGYEQYF
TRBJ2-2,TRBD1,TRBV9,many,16,TGTGCCAGCAGCGCCCAGGACAGGGGAGCCACCGGGGAGCTGTTTTTT,CASSAQDRGATGELFF
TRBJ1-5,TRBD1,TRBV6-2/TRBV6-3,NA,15,TGTGCCAGCAGTTCAAATACAGGGGGCTTTCAGCCCCAGCATTTT,CASSSNTGGFQPQHF